The 30 T cell receptor beta chains reported below all come from one sample, sequenced in a study of CD8 T cells in ankylosing spondylitis. Each CDR3 protein is one row after TCRdb ran MiXCR on the 5' RACE reads. The sample holds around 330,000 distinct CDR3 sequences; around a tenth are singletons and the top ten take about 10%. Sequences were obtained from blood, either unsorted or a sorted T cell fraction (not recorded which). Receptors were obtained from a female donor with ankylosing spondylitis or in good health (not recorded which).

J is TRBJ2-7 and V is TRBV5-8; D might be TRBD1 (5 bases). The V end was cut by 0 bases, the J end by 3 bases, with 16 bases between. The CDR3 is 16 amino acids. CDR1 SGHTS and CDR2 YDEGEE come from the germline V gene. The CDR3 loop reads CASSLARAGTFYEQYF. The DNA for the CDR3 is TGTGCCAGCAGCTTGGCCAGGGCAGGAACCTTCTACGAGCAGTACTTC.

There are a few counts of this clonotype. J is TRBJ2-2 and V is TRBV11-2; no definite D call. The germline V and J ends were trimmed by 1 base and 4 bases, with 7 bases remaining between them. The CDR3 is 14 residues long. Looked up from germline, CDR1 is SGHAT and CDR2 is FQNNGV. The chain's CDR3 is CASSLGYPTGELFF. The CDR3 DNA reads as TGTGCCAGCAGCTTAGGGTACCCCACCGGGGAGCTGTTTTTT. The full variable domain, its missing parts supplied by reference TRBV11-2 and TRBJ2-2, is EAGVAQSPRYKIIEKRQSVAFWCNPISGHATLYWYQQILGQGPKLLIQFQNNGVVDDSQLPKDRFSAERLKGVDSTLKIQPAKLEDSAVYLCASSLGYPTGELFFGEGSRLTVL.

The chain joins TRBV7-2 to TRBJ2-3; D possibly corresponds to TRBD1 (5 bases). The germline V and J ends were trimmed by 0 bases and 7 bases, with 14 bases remaining between them. The CDR3 totals 15 residues. Germline CDR1 and CDR2: SGHTA and FQGNSA. CDR3 amino acids: CASSLAQGTGYTQYF. CDR3 in DNA: TGTGCCAGCAGCTTAGCGCAGGGTACCGGATATACGCAGTATTTT.

In this sample, this clonotype turned up a few times. This chain connects TRBV5-1 to TRBJ2-6, with D uncertain. Trimming removed 0 bases at V and 0 bases at J, with 10 bases between. Per the germline V gene, CDR1 is SGHRS and CDR2 is YFSETQ. This CDR3 spans 17 amino acids. The CDR3 region is CASSLGSSPSGANVLTF. CDR3 DNA sequence: TGCGCCAGCAGCTTGGGCAGTAGCCCCTCTGGGGCCAACGTCCTGACTTTC.

This clonotype has a count of ten or more. The rearrangement joins TRBV5-6 to TRBJ2-1; D gene uncertain. Germline V gene sequence: CDR1 SGHDT, CDR2 YYEEEE. Trimming took off 0 bases at V and 8 bases at J, with 9 bases between the two ends. CDR3 length: 13 amino acids. Here the CDR3 reads CASSLALVDEQFF. The DNA for the CDR3 is TGTGCCAGCAGCTTGGCCCTCGTAGATGAGCAGTTCTTC.

This clonotype came up many times. V gene TRBV12-3 or TRBV12-4 combines with J gene TRBJ2-5; D uncertain. Trimming took off 6 bases at V and 4 bases at J, with 15 bases between the two ends. The CDR3 contains 14 residues. The chain's CDR3 is CASRLSSTGETQYF. The CDR3 region has the DNA TGTGCCAGCAGACTATCGTCAACTGGAGAGACCCAGTACTTC.

This clonotype was counted between two and nine times. CDR3: CASSLAGESSYNEQFF. In DNA, the CDR3 is TGCGCCAGCAGCTTGGCGGGGGAAAGCTCCTACAATGAGCAGTTCTTC. The J gene is TRBJ2-1, the V gene TRBV5-1, with a weak D call TRBD2 (6 bases). The V end lost 0 bases, the J end lost 0 bases, and 10 bases lay between the germline ends. This CDR3 has 16 residues. The germline gives CDR1 SGHRS, CDR2 YFSETQ.

The chain couples TRBV5-1 to TRBJ2-5, with D unclear. Trimming took off 5 bases at V and 5 bases at J, with 13 bases between the two ends. CDR1 SGHRS and CDR2 YFSETQ come from the germline V gene. This CDR3 has 13 residues. The CDR3 DNA reads TGCGCCAGCAGTTCGGGCCCCTGGGAGACCCAGTACTTC. Its protein product is CASSSGPWETQYF.

This clonotype was counted a single time. A read error may be the cause here, since a much bigger clone is one base away. This chain connects TRBV6-5 to TRBJ2-2; the D is unclear. Germline-derived CDR1 and CDR2 are MNHEY and SVGAGI. This CDR3 comprises 14 residues. CDR3 coding DNA: TGTGCCGGCAGTTACTCGAGTAGGGACGGGGAGCTGTTTTTT. Translating it yields CAGSYSSRDGELFF.

The sample holds many counts of this clonotype. The chain carries TRBV12-3 or TRBV12-4 and TRBJ2-4; D is perhaps TRBD2 (5 bases). V was clipped by 5 bases and J by 0 bases, with 14 bases between them. The length of the CDR3 is 16 residues. This CDR3 reads CASSLSGLKAKNIQYF. The CDR3 region has the DNA TGTGCCAGCAGTCTGTCGGGGTTGAAAGCCAAAAACATTCAGTACTTC.

The sample holds many counts of this clonotype. CDR3 sequence (DNA): TGTGCCAGCAGTTTAGCGGGGCCCCACCTTAGCAATCAGCCCCAGCATTTT. This translates into CASSLAGPHLSNQPQHF. This chain uses TRBV12-3 or TRBV12-4 with TRBJ1-5; possibly TRBD1 for D (5 bases). The CDR3 has 17 amino acids. V was pared by 0 bases and J by 0 bases, with 12 bases between.

This clonotype was detected many times. The rearrangement uses TRBV5-4 and TRBJ2-2; a possible D gene is TRBD1 (5 bases). Germline V CDR1 and CDR2: SGHNT, YYREEE (reference sequence). The germline V and J ends were trimmed by 2 bases and 1 base, with 21 bases remaining between them. CDR3 length: 19 amino acids. CDR3 region: CASSLVGQLKSQNTGELFF. The CDR3, as DNA: TGTGCCAGCAGCTTAGTGGGGCAGCTAAAGTCCCAGAACACCGGGGAGCTGTTTTTT.

This clonotype came up many times. The rearrangement links TRBV7-6 to TRBJ1-2; D gene ambiguous. Germline V gives CDR1 SGHVS, CDR2 FNYEAQ. Trimming pared 5 bases from V and 2 bases from J, leaving 15 bases between. This CDR3 has 15 residues. DNA of the CDR3: TGTGCCAGCAGCCCTATTCCGGGCTCCAACTATGGCTACACCTTC. Its protein product is CASSPIPGSNYGYTF.

This clonotype was found many times. The chain links TRBV5-1 to TRBJ1-2; TRBD1 might be the D (6 bases). V was pared by 4 bases and J by 3 bases, with 13 bases between. Germline CDR1 reads SGHRS; CDR2 reads YFSETQ. This CDR3 spans 14 amino acids. CDR3 protein: CASSPEGQHYGYTF. The DNA for the CDR3 is TGCGCCAGCAGCCCGGAAGGACAGCACTATGGCTACACCTTC.

This rearrangement joins TRBV7-9 to TRBJ2-7; 8 bases line up with TRBD1. CDR1 is SEHNR, CDR2 FQNEAQ, per germline (reference sequence). The CDR3 consists of 11 residues. Losses at the gene ends were 4 bases for V and 13 bases for J; bases not matched to a gene: 6. The CDR3: CASSYGQGLYF. In nucleotides, the CDR3 is TGTGCCAGCAGCTACGGACAGGGCCTTTACTTC.

The gene calls are TRBV5-1 and TRBJ2-3; D not resolved. The CDR3 length is 12 residues. V was shortened by 5 bases and J by 6 bases, with 10 bases between the two germline ends. CDR1 and CDR2 from the germline V gene are SGHRS and YFSETQ. The CDR3 here is CASSDRMDTQYF. Written as DNA, the CDR3 is TGCGCCAGCAGTGACCGTATGGATACGCAGTATTTT.

At least ten counts were recorded for this clonotype. The V gene is TRBV5-1, the J gene TRBJ2-7, with 9 bases fitting TRBD1. This CDR3 has 15 residues. Germline CDR1 is SGHRS and CDR2 is YFSETQ. Trimming removed 0 bases from V and 3 bases from J; junction bases left unmatched: 4. CDR3 sequence: CASSLEPGQGYEQYF. The CDR3 DNA reads TGCGCCAGCAGCTTGGAACCGGGACAGGGCTACGAGCAGTACTTC.

About this clonotype: Given a much more abundant clone one base away, this may be a read error. V usage is TRBV28 and J usage is TRBJ2-4, with D tentatively TRBD1 (6 bases). Between the trimmed V and J ends, which lost 5 bases and 9 bases, there was a span of 17 bases. The CDR3 consists of 14 residues. Germline V lookup: CDR1 MDHEN, CDR2 SYDVKM. The CDR3 sequence: CASSPGREGGIQYF. CDR3 nucleotides: TGTGCCAGCAGTCCCGGACGAGAAGGGGGCATTCAGTACTTC.

This clonotype was counted at least ten times. This sequence joins TRBV5-1 and TRBJ1-4; D not certain. Per the germline V gene, CDR1 is SGHRS and CDR2 is YFSETQ. The length of the CDR3 is 18 residues. V was clipped by 1 base and J by 3 bases, with 19 bases between them. Here the CDR3 reads CASSLNALSVGSNEKLFF. The DNA for the CDR3 is TGCGCCAGCAGCTTGAACGCTCTTTCCGTTGGCTCTAATGAAAAACTGTTTTTT.

This clonotype was counted many times. The J gene is TRBJ1-2, the V gene TRBV7-9, with 7 nucleotides matching TRBD1. Germline V gives CDR1 SEHNR, CDR2 FQNEAQ (reference sequence). V shed 2 bases, J shed 2 bases, and the junction held 11 bases outside the gene matches. The length of the CDR3 is 17 residues. CDR3 DNA: TGTGCCAGCAGCTTATTGGGACAGCAGACCGTGAACTATGGCTACACCTTC. Translating gives CASSLLGQQTVNYGYTF.

This clonotype was observed at least ten times. V gene TRBV10-3 combines with J gene TRBJ1-2, with 7 bases lining up with TRBD1. The length of the CDR3 is 13 residues. Germline V CDR1 and CDR2: ENHRY, SYGVKD. V lost 2 bases, J lost 4 bases, and 1 base stayed unmatched. CDR3 region: CAISEGTAYGYTF. The CDR3, as DNA: TGTGCCATCAGTGAGGGGACAGCCTATGGCTACACCTTC.

This clonotype was found many times. The rearrangement links TRBV28 to TRBJ2-7; D remains ambiguous. Trimming took 3 bases from V and 2 from J, leaving 8 bases between them. This CDR3 is 13 amino acids long. CDR1 MDHEN and CDR2 SYDVKM come from the germline V gene. Written as DNA, the CDR3 is TGTGCCAGCAGTTTGGGCTCTACCTACGAGCAGTACTTC. Its translation is CASSLGSTYEQYF.

This clonotype appeared a few times. The CDR3 is CASSLAGREGEKLFF. CDR3 DNA: TGCGCCAGCAGCTTGGCCGGCCGGGAGGGTGAAAAACTGTTTTTT. J is TRBJ1-4 and V is TRBV5-1; no definite D call. The germline V gene encodes CDR1 SGHRS and CDR2 YFSETQ. Between the trimmed V and J ends, which lost 0 bases and 7 bases, there was a span of 13 bases. The CDR3 totals 15 residues.

This clonotype turned up a few times. V and J are TRBV28 and TRBJ1-2, with D maybe TRBD1 (6 bases). The CDR3 length is 16 residues. Looked up from germline, CDR1 is MDHEN and CDR2 is SYDVKM. Trimming shortened V by 7 bases and J by 3 bases, and 21 bases separated the two germline ends. The CDR3 here is CASTVGGAVDHYGYTF. The CDR3 DNA is TGTGCCAGCACCGTTGGGGGGGCGGTCGACCACTATGGCTACACCTTC.

This clonotype was detected many times. J is TRBJ2-5 and V is TRBV5-1; D gene ambiguous. This CDR3 is 13 amino acids long. V lost 2 bases and J lost 2, with 7 bases in between. CDR1 and CDR2 from the germline V gene are SGHRS and YFSETQ. CDR3 nucleotides: TGCGCCAGCAGCTTCCGGAATCAAGAGACCCAGTACTTC. It encodes CASSFRNQETQYF.

This clonotype was detected ten times or more. The chain carries TRBV5-1 and TRBJ2-7, with D maybe TRBD1 (6 bases). V was pared by 4 bases and J by 2 bases, with 13 bases between. The CDR3 totals 14 residues. Germline V CDR1 and CDR2: SGHRS, YFSETQ. The CDR3 coding sequence is TGCGCCAGCAGCGCCCAGGACAGCCCCTACGAGCAGTACTTC. This translates into CASSAQDSPYEQYF.

Concerning this clonotype: Just one base apart from a much larger clone, this may be a read error. J is TRBJ2-1 and V is TRBV6-2 or TRBV6-3; D possibly uses TRBD1 or TRBD2 (5 bases each). In germline, CDR1 is MNHEY, CDR2 SVGEGT. The CDR3 is 12 residues long. The CDR3 DNA is TGTGCCAACAGTTCCCGGACCGGGGCGTCTGACTTC. Encoded protein: CANSSRTGASDF.

This clonotype was seen many times. V gene TRBV5-1 combines with J gene TRBJ1-1, with D possibly being TRBD1 (6 bases). Germline values: CDR1 SGHRS, CDR2 YFSETQ. The length of the CDR3 is 13 residues. The V and J ends lost 7 bases and 1 base respectively, with 11 bases between them. This CDR3 reads CASLGGANTEAFF. As DNA, the CDR3 is TGCGCCAGCTTGGGGGGCGCGAACACTGAAGCTTTCTTT.

This clonotype occurred a few times. The chain combines TRBV20-1 with TRBJ2-3, with 10 bases lining up with TRBD2. Germline V CDR1 and CDR2: DFQATT, SNEGSKA (reference sequence). CDR3 length: 15 residues. Unmatched junction bases numbered 10, after V lost 6 bases and J lost 4 bases. The chain's CDR3 is CSASRLAGGPDTQYF. As DNA, the CDR3 is TGCAGTGCCAGTAGATTAGCGGGAGGCCCAGATACGCAGTATTTT.

This clonotype has a count of ten or more. The chain joins TRBV10-3 to TRBJ2-1, with 12 positions matching TRBD2. J lost 5 bases, V lost 3 bases, and 2 bases had no gene match. Germline CDR1 is ENHRY and CDR2 is SYGVKD. The CDR3 sequence is 15 residues long. Here the CDR3 DNA reads TGTGCCATCAGTGACGGACTAGCGGGGAACAATGAGCAGTTCTTC. This codes for CAISDGLAGNNEQFF.